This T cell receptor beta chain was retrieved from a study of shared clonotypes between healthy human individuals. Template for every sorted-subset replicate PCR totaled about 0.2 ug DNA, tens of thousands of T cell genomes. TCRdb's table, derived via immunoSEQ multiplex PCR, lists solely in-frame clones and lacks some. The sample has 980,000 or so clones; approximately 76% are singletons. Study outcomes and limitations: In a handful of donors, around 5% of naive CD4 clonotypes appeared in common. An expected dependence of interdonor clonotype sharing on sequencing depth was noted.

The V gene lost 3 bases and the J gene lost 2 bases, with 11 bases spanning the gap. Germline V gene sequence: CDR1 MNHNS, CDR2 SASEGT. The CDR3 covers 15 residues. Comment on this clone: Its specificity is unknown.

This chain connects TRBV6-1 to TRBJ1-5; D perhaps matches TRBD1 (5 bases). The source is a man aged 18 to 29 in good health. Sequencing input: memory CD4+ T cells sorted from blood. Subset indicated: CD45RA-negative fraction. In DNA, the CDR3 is TGTGCCAGCAGTGAGGGCTCCAGGGGCAATCAGCCCCAGCATTTT. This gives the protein CASSEGSRGNQPQHF.